These 21 T cell receptor beta chains originate from one sample sequenced in a study of CD8+ T cells in alopecia areata. Following extraction, RNA underwent reverse transcription to cDNA, which served as the sequencing template. Repertoires were generated with immunoSEQ multiplex PCR, while TCRdb's copy carries only in-frame clones and drops some. Of 110,000 or so clones in the sample, 55% to 70% were seen once. Sequencing was done on a sample of CD4+ T cells sorted from blood. These receptors all stem from a human donor in good health.

The chain combines TRBV30 with TRBJ1-3; tentative D call: TRBD1 (5 bases). The CDR3 is 15 amino acids. Germline CDR1 and CDR2: GTSNPN and SVGIG (reference sequence). Trimming removed 2 bases at V and 0 bases at J, with 11 bases between. The CDR3 here is CAWSQPGRSGNTIYF. As DNA, the CDR3 is TGTGCCTGGAGTCAGCCAGGGCGCTCTGGAAACACCATATATTTT.

This chain joins TRBV18 and TRBJ1-2; D is uncertain. CDR1 and CDR2 (germline): KGHSH, LQKENI. CDR3 length: 13 amino acids. V was clipped by 6 bases and J by 7 bases, with 15 bases between them. Here the CDR3 reads CASSQDEFGGYTF. The DNA for the CDR3 is TGTGCCAGCTCCCAGGACGAGTTTGGTGGCTACACCTTC.

This clone was counted once. The chain links TRBV29-1 to TRBJ1-2; D gene ambiguous. Trimming left V 2 bases short and J 4 bases short, with 17 bases between. Looked up from germline, CDR1 is SQVTM and CDR2 is ANQGSEA. The CDR3 is 15 residues long. The CDR3, as DNA: TGCAGCGTTGAACTGCGTAGTAAGGAAGGCTATGGCTACACCTTC. As protein: CSVELRSKEGYGYTF.

The chain employs TRBV6-5 and TRBJ2-7; possibly TRBD2 for D (6 bases). Germline CDR1 and CDR2: MNHEY and SVGAGI. V shed 7 bases and J shed 3 bases, with 13 bases lying between them. This CDR3 spans 13 amino acids. For the CDR3, the DNA is TGTGCCAGCACCAGACCGGGACTCTACGAGCAGTACTTC. It encodes CASTRPGLYEQYF.

The chain carries TRBV19 and TRBJ1-2, with TRBD1 as a possible D gene (5 bases). This CDR3 is 13 amino acids long. Germline CDR1 and CDR2: LNHDA and SQIVND (reference sequence). V lost 8 bases and J lost 4, with 14 bases in between. The CDR3 reads CASVTEGSYGYTF. The CDR3 bases are TGTGCCAGTGTCACCGAGGGGAGCTATGGCTACACCTTC.

This clone has only one observation. The J gene is TRBJ1-1, the V gene TRBV2; D call uncertain. With 8 bases removed from V and 8 bases from J, the gap between germline ends came to 12 bases. The CDR3 loop spans 11 amino acids. Germline CDR1 reads SNHLY; CDR2 reads FYNNEI. Here the CDR3 reads CASGEAPEAFF. CDR3 bases: TGTGCCAGCGGGGAAGCTCCAGAAGCTTTCTTT.

The chain joins TRBV23-1 to TRBJ2-7; perhaps TRBD1 as D (6 bases). TRBV23-1 is sorted into the ORF group, with uncertain function. V was shortened by 6 bases and J by 4 bases, with 16 bases between the two germline ends. The CDR3 covers 14 residues. CDR3 coding DNA: TGCGCCAGCAGCCCCACAGGGAAAAGGTACGAGCAGTACTTC. Protein product: CASSPTGKRYEQYF.

The chain combines TRBV29-1 with TRBJ1-1, with TRBD1 identical over 10 bases. From germline, CDR1 is SQVTM and CDR2 ANQGSEA. V shed 7 bases and J 5 bases; nucleotides not matched to a gene: 4. The CDR3 is 12 residues long. The CDR3 DNA reads as TGCAGCGGCGGACAGGGGGGGACTGAAGCTTTCTTT. This sequence encodes CSGGQGGTEAFF.

The genes are TRBV27 and TRBJ2-3; TRBD1 aligns across 7 bases. The length of the CDR3 is 13 residues. V dropped 8 bases and J dropped 2; count of bases not matched to a gene: 4. Germline-derived CDR1 and CDR2 are MNHEY and SMNVEV (reference sequence). This CDR3 is CASGGQITDTQYF. CDR3 DNA sequence: TGTGCCAGCGGGGGACAGATCACAGATACGCAGTATTTT.

The chain carries TRBV4-1 and TRBJ2-7; 7 bases are a match to TRBD1. Germline values: CDR1 MGHRA, CDR2 YSYEKL. The V gene end was trimmed by 1 base and the J gene end by 3 bases; junction bases not matched to a gene: 9. This CDR3 is built from 16 residues. The CDR3: CASSQVSGQLNYEQYF. In DNA, the CDR3 is TGCGCCAGCAGCCAAGTGTCGGGACAGCTGAACTACGAGCAGTACTTC.

This clone appeared a single time. The chain combines TRBV25-1 with TRBJ2-1; maybe TRBD2 (6 bases). The germline V gene has CDR1 MGHDK and CDR2 SYGVNS. CDR3 length equals 16 residues. The V gene lost 6 bases and the J gene lost 8 bases, with 23 bases spanning the gap. CDR3 sequence: CASSSELGRPGDEQFF. For the CDR3, the DNA is TGTGCCAGCAGCAGTGAATTGGGGAGGCCCGGGGATGAGCAGTTCTTC. Supplemented by reference TRBV25-1 and TRBJ2-1, the full variable domain reads EADIYQTPRYLVIGTGKKITLECSQTMGHDKMYWYQQDPGMELHLIHYSYGVNSTEKGDLSSESTVSRIRTEHFPLTLESARPSHTSQYLCASSSELGRPGDEQFFGPGTRLTVL.

Here the CDR3 DNA reads TGTGCCAGCAGCTTGTCGAGGAACACTGAAGCTTTCTTT. It specifies CASSLSRNTEAFF. This chain connects TRBV5-4 to TRBJ1-1; D remains ambiguous. Trimming removed 1 base at V and 1 base at J, with 5 bases between. CDR1 and CDR2 from the germline V gene are SGHNT and YYREEE (reference sequence). CDR3 length: 13 amino acids.

Notes on this clone: The junction departs from the called germline gene at one end, perhaps through a read error. V and J are TRBV7-9 and TRBJ1-1; no firm D call. The CDR3 extends over 13 amino acids. Per the germline V gene, CDR1 is SEHNR and CDR2 is FQNEAQ (reference sequence). In DNA, the CDR3 is TGTGCCAGCAGTTTAGCCGGGGAACAAAGGGCTTTCTTT. Protein sequence: CASSLAGEQRAFF.

V is TRBV7-2 and J is TRBJ2-3; D not resolved. This CDR3 comprises 14 residues. The V end was cut by 2 bases, the J end by 5 bases, with 11 bases between. Per the germline V gene, CDR1 is SGHTA and CDR2 is FQGNSA. The CDR3: CASSLLMARDTQYF. The CDR3 DNA is TGTGCCAGCAGCTTATTAATGGCGCGAGATACGCAGTATTTT.

The V gene is TRBV9, the J gene TRBJ2-1; the D gene is possibly TRBD1 (6 bases). Germline assignment: CDR1 SGDLS and CDR2 YYNGEE. V shed 0 bases and J shed 0 bases, with 13 bases lying between them. CDR3 length: 17 residues. DNA of the CDR3: TGTGCCAGCAGCGTAGCGGTCAGGGGAAGCTCCTACAATGAGCAGTTCTTC. Translation: CASSVAVRGSSYNEQFF.

The table lists this clone with a count of one. J is TRBJ1-2 and V is TRBV2; TRBD1 matches 7 bases. Germline V lookup: CDR1 SNHLY, CDR2 FYNNEI. This CDR3 region has 12 residues. V lost 7 bases, J lost 4 bases, and 3 bases stayed unmatched. CDR3 bases: TGTGCCAGCACGGGGGACAGCTATGGCTACACCTTC. Protein: CASTGDSYGYTF.

V gene TRBV7-2 combines with J gene TRBJ1-5; D uncertain. Germline lookup yields CDR1 SGHTA and CDR2 FQGNSA. This CDR3 has 13 amino acids. Trimming pared 4 bases from V and 7 bases from J, leaving 11 bases between. The CDR3 region has the DNA TGTGCCAGCAGCTGGGCGTCTAAACAGCCCCAGCATTTT. Translation gives CASSWASKQPQHF.

This chain links TRBV29-1 with TRBJ1-2, with unresolved D. This CDR3 is 13 amino acids long. Germline V gives CDR1 SQVTM, CDR2 ANQGSEA. Trimming removed 4 bases from V and 1 base from J, with 10 bases in between. Written as DNA, the CDR3 is TGCAGCGTTGGAGAAAGATATAACTATGGCTACACCTTC. Translation: CSVGERYNYGYTF. Supplemented by reference TRBV29-1 and TRBJ1-2, the full variable domain reads SAVISQKPSRDICQRGTSLTIQCQVDSQVTMMFWYRQQPGQSLTLIATANQGSEATYESGFVIDKFPISRPNLTFSTLTVSNMSPEDSSIYLCSVGERYNYGYTFGSGTRLTVV.

J is TRBJ2-5 and V is TRBV5-1; D remains ambiguous. Germline V gene data show CDR1 as SGHRS and CDR2 as YFSETQ. This CDR3 has 13 residues. The germline V and J ends were trimmed by 2 bases and 5 bases, with 10 bases remaining between them. Written as DNA, the CDR3 is TGCGCCAGCAGCTTTCAAGATAGGGAGACCCAGTACTTC. Translated: CASSFQDRETQYF.

The sample holds one count of this clone. The chain couples TRBV1 to TRBJ1-1; the DNA was not compared with TRBD1, the D call given in the table. TRBV1 is a listed pseudogene. CDR3 size: 15 residues. CDR3 nucleotides: TGCACCAGCAGCCAGGCTAGGGGGACGGACACTGAAGCTTTCTTT. Residues: CTSSQARGTDTEAFF.

This chain joins TRBV27 and TRBJ1-1; 8 positions match TRBD1. CDR3 length equals 17 residues. The germline CDR1 and CDR2 sequences are MNHEY and SMNVEV (reference sequence). V was clipped by 3 bases and J by 8 bases; unmatched bases: 17. CDR3 bases: TGTGCCAGCAGTTTCAGGACAGGGCCGGTTGGAGGTGGGGAAGCTTTCTTT. It translates to CASSFRTGPVGGGEAFF.